Listed below are T cell receptor beta chains from one sample, sequenced in a study of shared clonotypes between healthy human individuals. TCRdb keeps only in-frame clones here, not all; method: immunoSEQ multiplex PCR. The sample has fewer than 400,000 clones, around two thirds seen once. The source material was memory CD4+ T cells sorted from blood. The receptors here all came from a young man in good health. CDR3s include the opening cysteine and the closing phenylalanine or tryptophan. A D gene is named only where the DNA matches it firmly. Clone size appears in some rows only: once, few, many, or a class for an expanded clone.

clone size,D gene,J gene,V gene,CDR3 DNA,CDR3 protein
-,TRBD1,TRBJ2-3,TRBV10-2,TGCGCCAGCAGTGAGCCCGGGACAGGGTCAGATACGCAGTATTTT,CASSEPGTGSDTQYF
few,TRBD1,TRBJ1-2,TRBV18,TGTGCCAGCTCAACGGACAGGGGAGCCTATGGCTACACCTTC,CASSTDRGAYGYTF
-,TRBD2,TRBJ2-3,TRBV5-6,TGTGCCAGTATACTAGCGGGAGTAGGCACAGATACGCAGTATTTT,CASILAGVGTDTQYF
-,TRBD2,TRBJ2-2,TRBV5-4,TGTGCCAGCAGCCTTACTAGCGGGTTGAACACCGGGGAGCTGTTTTTT,CASSLTSGLNTGELFF
-,-,TRBJ2-1,TRBV11-3,TGTGCCAGCGCTTCAGGAAAATACAATGAGCAGTTCTTC,CASASGKYNEQFF
-,-,TRBJ1-2,TRBV29-1,TGCAGCGTTGACAGGGTTAACTATGGCTACACCTTC,CSVDRVNYGYTF
-,-,TRBJ1-3,TRBV5-5,TGTGCCAGCAGCTTAGGGCAGCCTCGCTCTGGAAACACCATATATTTT,CASSLGQPRSGNTIYF
-,TRBD2,TRBJ2-3,TRBV19,TGTGCCAGTAGTCTAGCGGGAGCGGGCGCAGATACGCAGTATTTT,CASSLAGAGADTQYF
-,-,TRBJ2-7,TRBV9,TGTGCCAGCAGTGGGACGGGAGAGCAGTACTTC,CASSGTGEQYF
-,-,TRBJ1-1,TRBV15,TGTGCCACCAGCAGGGACTGGGGTGAAGCTTTCTTT,CATSRDWGEAFF
once,TRBD1,TRBJ1-2,TRBV28,TGTGCCGGGGGACAGAACTATGGCTACACCTTC,CAGGQNYGYTF
few,-,TRBJ2-2,TRBV10-3,TGTGCCATCAGTGAGCGGCTAGTTTCGAACACCGGGGAGCTGTTTTTT,CAISERLVSNTGELFF
-,-,TRBJ2-1,TRBV7-8,TGTGCCAGCAGCTTACCCAAGAACATAAATGAGCAGTTCTTC,CASSLPKNINEQFF
-,TRBD1,TRBJ2-5,TRBV6-5,TGTGCCAGCAGTTATGTCGGGACAGGTCTTGGAGAGACCCAGTACTTC,CASSYVGTGLGETQYF
-,-,TRBJ2-1,TRBV2,TGTGCCAGCAGGGAAGGACGGTCCTCCTACAATGAGCAGTTCTTC,CASREGRSSYNEQFF
-,-,TRBJ2-5,TRBV6-1,TGTGCCAGCAGTCAACCGGGAAGACTGCGTGAGACCCAGTACTTC,CASSQPGRLRETQYF
-,TRBD2,TRBJ2-5,TRBV5-1,TGCGCCAGCAGCGGATTAGCGGGAGGCTCGGAGACCCAGTACTTC,CASSGLAGGSETQYF
few,-,TRBJ1-5,TRBV18,TGTGCCAGCTCCCCGGGGGGCAATCAGCCCCAGCATTTT,CASSPGGNQPQHF
-,-,TRBJ2-7,TRBV2,TGTGCCAGCAGCATTACCTACGAGCAGTACTTC,CASSITYEQYF
few,TRBD2,TRBJ2-3,TRBV5-5,TGTGCCAGCAGACTAGCGGGAGGGACGGCAGATACGCAGTATTTT,CASRLAGGTADTQYF
-,-,TRBJ2-7,TRBV6-5,TGTGCCAGCAGTTACTCTTCAGGAGACTCCTACGAGCAGTACTTC,CASSYSSGDSYEQYF
-,-,TRBJ2-3,TRBV30,TGTGCCTGGAGCGGACGATCTAGCGCTTTCACAGATACGCAGTATTTT,CAWSGRSSAFTDTQYF
-,TRBD1,TRBJ2-7,TRBV18,TGTGCCAGCTCACCAGACAGGGTAGTAGAGTACTTC,CASSPDRVVEYF
many,-,TRBJ2-7,TRBV7-2,TGTGCCAGCGGGCCCTCTGACGAGCAGTACTTC,CASGPSDEQYF
-,TRBD2,TRBJ2-7,TRBV28,TGTGCCAGCAGGGATAGCGGGATTGGATACGAGCAGTACTTC,CASRDSGIGYEQYF
-,TRBD2,TRBJ2-1,TRBV2,TGTGCCAGCAGTCGGACTAGCGGGTCCTACAATGAGCAGTTCTTC,CASSRTSGSYNEQFF
-,-,TRBJ1-1,TRBV18,TGTGCCAGCTCACCGTGGGCGAACACTGAAGCTTTCTTT,CASSPWANTEAFF
-,-,TRBJ1-4,TRBV5-6,TGTGCCAGCAGCTTCAGACAGGATTTTTATGGTGAAAAACTGTTTTTT,CASSFRQDFYGEKLFF
-,-,TRBJ2-4,TRBV7-2,TGTGCCAGCAGCTTAGGGTTACAGTCGGACATTCAGTACTTC,CASSLGLQSDIQYF
few,-,TRBJ1-5,TRBV7-9,TGTGCCAGCAGCTTAAGGCAGGGAATCCAGCATTTT,CASSLRQGIQHF
-,TRBD2,TRBJ2-2,TRBV7-2,TGTGCCAGCGCGCTGGACGGGGGGATCGGGGAGCTGTTTTTT,CASALDGGIGELFF
-,TRBD1,TRBJ2-2,TRBV5-1,TGCGCCAGCAGCCCGAACTGGGACAGAGATTCCTCCGGGGAGCTGTTTTTT,CASSPNWDRDSSGELFF
-,-,TRBJ2-7,TRBV7-9,TGTGCCAGCAGCTTAAGTCAGGCCTCCTACGAGCAGTACTTC,CASSLSQASYEQYF
-,-,TRBJ2-2,TRBV5-1,TGCGCCAGCATTGCGGGACAGCAGAACACCGGGGAGCTGTTTTTT,CASIAGQQNTGELFF
-,-,TRBJ2-7,TRBV18,TGTGCCAGCTCACCGTCACAGGTGGTCTACTACGAGCAGTACTTC,CASSPSQVVYYEQYF
-,-,TRBJ2-5,TRBV28,TGTGCCAGCAGTTTATCCCAAGAGACCCAGTACTTC,CASSLSQETQYF
-,TRBD2,TRBJ2-1,TRBV4-2,TGTGCCAGCAGCCAAGAAGGGACTAGCGGGAGGGGCTCCTACAATGAGCAGTTCTTC,CASSQEGTSGRGSYNEQFF
-,TRBD1,TRBJ1-2,TRBV18,TGTGCCAGCTCACCGGGGACAGGGAGCTATGGCTACACCTTC,CASSPGTGSYGYTF
-,-,TRBJ1-4,TRBV2,TGTGCCAGCAAGAGAGGGAAAAATGAAAAACTGTTTTTT,CASKRGKNEKLFF
few,-,TRBJ2-4,TRBV5-1,TGCGCCAGCGAACCAACCCCGGGGGGCTTGGACATTCAGTACTTC,CASEPTPGGLDIQYF
-,-,TRBJ2-7,TRBV28,TGTGCCAGCACGAATCCCGGGATCTACGAGCAGTACTTC,CASTNPGIYEQYF
few,-,TRBJ2-5,TRBV11-2,TGTGCCAGCAACACGGGGGCCTTCCAAGAGACCCAGTACTTC,CASNTGAFQETQYF
-,TRBD1,TRBJ1-4,TRBV18,TGTGCCAGCTCACCGGGACAGGGCCGTGAAAAACTGTTTTTT,CASSPGQGREKLFF
-,-,TRBJ2-7,TRBV6-1,TGTGCCAGCAGTGGCACAGGGCAAGGCGAGCAGTACTTC,CASSGTGQGEQYF
-,-,TRBJ2-5,TRBV2,TGTGCCAGCTGGCAGGGGATAGAGACCCAGTACTTC,CASWQGIETQYF
few,-,TRBJ1-2,TRBV20-1,TGCAGTGCTAGGGAAGGGGATGGCTACACCTTC,CSAREGDGYTF
-,-,TRBJ1-1,TRBV28,TGTGCCGCTTTATCGTCGGGGTTGAACACTGAAGCTTTCTTT,CAALSSGLNTEAFF
-,-,TRBJ1-3,TRBV18,TGTGCCAGCTCACCAGACTTAGGTTACGACTATGGAAACACCATATATTTT,CASSPDLGYDYGNTIYF
-,-,TRBJ2-7,TRBV12-1,TGTGCCAGCTATAAGCAGGGCGACTACGAGCAGTACTTC,CASYKQGDYEQYF
-,-,TRBJ2-5,TRBV28,TGTGCCAGCAGCTCCCTTGGGAGCCAAGAGACCCAGTACTTC,CASSSLGSQETQYF
-,-,TRBJ1-3,TRBV5-4,TGTGCCAGCAGCGTTGGAGGGGGAAACACCATATATTTT,CASSVGGGNTIYF
-,-,TRBJ1-1,TRBV6-1,TGTGCCGCCCGGCTTGTGGGCAACACTGAAGCTTTCTTT,CAARLVGNTEAFF
many,TRBD1,TRBJ1-3,TRBV9,TGTGCCAGCAGCGCGGGACAGCCTCCCCTCTCTGGAAACACCATATATTTT,CASSAGQPPLSGNTIYF